This T cell receptor beta chain appears in the sequencing data of a study of blood T cell repertoires in COVID-19 (dated by TCRdb to 2020 to 2021). With regard to the full study: Samples covering the acute and convalescent phases of COVID-19 were provided by collaborators in the United States, Italy and Spain. The material from the prospective study consisted of cDNA or gDNA derived from T cells, B-cell-depleted T cells, or PBMCs. Subjects who had been exposed to COVID-19, were actively infected with it, or had recovered from it provided the deeply sampled blood TCRbeta repertoires that made up the dataset. The repertoires were released in a freely available public database meant as a resource for research on the immune response to SARS-CoV-2. Samples came from the ongoing ImmuneRACE study (first 160 participants) plus 1,254 subjects from 6 global collaborators. Sample metadata almost always included a de-identified subject ID, COVID-19 status, age in years and sex. HLA class I and class II types, where available, came from metadata supplied by the sample provider rather than from assay-based typing. Results the study describes overall, beyond this receptor: How much clinical and demographic metadata was included differed by source and by participant, and the metadata was provided uncurated.

TCRbeta CDR3 regions were amplified from genomic DNA by means of the immunoSEQ Assay, a bias-controlled multiplex PCR. The authors' pipeline ran thus. Within the assay, amplification of reference gene primers was used to estimate how many nucleated cells each sample contained. Sequence reads were collapsed and filtered to measure the absolute abundance of every unique TCRbeta CDR3 rearrangement. For each sample, productive Simpson clonality was calculated as the square root of Simpson's diversity index across productive rearrangements. The table was pulled from immuneACCESS by TCRdb, which kept in-frame rearrangements only. Such tables lose some clones; where checked, under half of the loss comes from unresolved V genes, and the rest has no known cause. V and J calls and clone size follow that table, whereas D and trimming were derived from the DNA. The sample table contains over 90,000 clones; only one count was recorded for roughly 82% of them. The top ten clonotypes cover about 7% of the sample.

Collaborating institutions collected whole blood in K2EDTA tubes following their own protocols. For TCRbeta analysis, collaborators shipped samples in one of three forms: frozen whole blood, isolated PBMCs, or DNA extracted from either of those sample types. With regard to this clone: Its antigen specificity is not known. No base quality values were provided; no much bigger clone lies one nucleotide off.

The V end gives up 5 bases and the J end 5 bases, leaving 11 bases in the junction not matched to a gene. The germline V gene yields SGHVS for CDR1 and FNYEAQ for CDR2. Spanning cysteine to phenylalanine, the CDR3 consists of 15 amino acids. Only the CDR3 DNA stays, 45 bases, in frame from base 1. This TCR derives from a man aged 50 to 59 with active or convalescent COVID-19. The chain uses TRBV7-6 and TRBJ2-5, and TRBD2 matches 7 of the central bases. The sample comprised peripheral blood. The CDR3 loop reads CASSRLNGGFETQYF. The DNA sequence is given as TGTGCCAGCAGCCGGCTCAACGGGGGGTTTGAGACCCAGTACTTC.